Below, one TCR beta chain is given with its context. The sample comes from a study of shared clonotypes between healthy human individuals. Measured with immunoSEQ multiplex PCR; TCRdb has only the in-frame clones, and not every one. The sample consists of about 2,500,000 clones, around 94% of them appearing once. Germline V CDR1 and CDR2: MDHEN, SYDVKM. This CDR3 comprises 12 residues. This rearrangement joins TRBV28 to TRBJ1-1; D is unresolved. This clonotype was obtained from a man between 18 and 35 years old in good health. The sample comprised naive CD4+ T cells sorted from blood. The subset: CD45RA+ positively selected. Here the CDR3 reads CATIHSYTEAFF. The DNA of the CDR3 is TGTGCAACAATCCATAGCTACACTGAAGCTTTCTTT.